The 3 T cell receptor beta chains below were found in one sample sequenced in a study of PD-1 blockade in classical Hodgkin lymphoma (TCRdb year 2020). In light of the paper, this sample's time point label describes: cycle 2 day 1 (C2D1) of nivolumab. Relapse after autologous stem cell transplantation had occurred in all trial patients, and cohorts A, B and C were distinguished by prior brentuximab vedotin exposure. The library was built by means of the immunoSEQ multiplex PCR assay. TCRdb retrieved this table from immuneACCESS and kept in-frame rearrangements only. Not all clones are present; in checked studies, unresolved V genes account for under half, and no reason is known for the remainder. This sample has about 46,000 clones in its table, and around 81% of those were observed once. Jointly, the top ten make up approximately 20% of the sample. Sample: peripheral blood mononuclear cells (PBMCs), taken before the second cycle of nivolumab. The source of these receptors is a human donor with classical Hodgkin lymphoma.

The V call is TRBV7-8, the J call TRBJ1-4, with D tentatively TRBD1 (6 bases). Germline V gene lookup returns CDR1 SGHVS and CDR2 FQNEAQ. This CDR3 has 15 residues. The V gene lost 6 bases and the J gene lost 4 bases, with 15 bases spanning the gap. The CDR3, as DNA: TGTGCCAGCAGTCCGTCGGGACACTTTAATGAAAAACTGTTTTTT. Translation gives CASSPSGHFNEKLFF. The full variable domain, rest sourced from reference TRBV7-8 and TRBJ1-4, is GAGVSQSPRYKVAKRGQDVALRCDPISGHVSLFWYQQALGQGPEFLTYFQNEAQLDKSGLPSDRFFAERPEGSVSTLKIQRTQQEDSAVYLCASSPSGHFNEKLFFGSGTQLSVL.

J is TRBJ2-3 and V is TRBV9; perhaps TRBD2 as D (5 bases). V was clipped by 0 bases and J by 3 bases, with 11 bases between them. CDR1 is SGDLS, CDR2 YYNGEE, per germline. The CDR3 runs to 15 residues. CDR3 protein: CASSVVAKGTDTQYF. CDR3 nucleotide sequence: TGTGCCAGCAGCGTAGTAGCGAAGGGAACAGATACGCAGTATTTT.

The chain links TRBV7-2 to TRBJ1-4; D gene unclear. V gave up 5 bases and J gave up 8 bases, with 15 bases separating them. The CDR3 sequence is 14 residues long. From germline, CDR1 is SGHTA and CDR2 FQGNSA. Here the CDR3 DNA reads TGTGCCAGCAGCCCGGGAGCCCTTCGCGAAAAACTGTTTTTT. It yields the protein CASSPGALREKLFF.